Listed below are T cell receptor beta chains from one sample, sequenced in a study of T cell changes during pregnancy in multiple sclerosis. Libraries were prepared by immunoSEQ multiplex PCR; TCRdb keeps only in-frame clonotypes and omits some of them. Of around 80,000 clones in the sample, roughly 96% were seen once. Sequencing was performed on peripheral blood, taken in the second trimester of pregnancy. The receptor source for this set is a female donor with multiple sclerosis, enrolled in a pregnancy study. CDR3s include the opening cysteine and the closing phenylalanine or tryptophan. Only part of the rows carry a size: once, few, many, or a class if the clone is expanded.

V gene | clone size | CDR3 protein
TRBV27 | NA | CASSLSSNSYNEQFF
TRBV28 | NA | CASSLDRGRSGYTF
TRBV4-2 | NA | CASSQGRVTSGMGGFYKNIQYF
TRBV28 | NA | CASGTENTEAFF
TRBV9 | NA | CASSPTGQSNIQYF
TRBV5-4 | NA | CASSLIGTANTEAFF
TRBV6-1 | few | CASSENWVDRNEQFF
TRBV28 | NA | CASSLMSGSHEQYF
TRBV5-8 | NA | CASSAQQGAFEQYF
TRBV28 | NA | CASSSASNTDYGYTF
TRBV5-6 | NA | CASSLALGSGILQETQYF